This T cell receptor (beta chain) was captured by sequencing in a study of T cell changes during pregnancy in multiple sclerosis. CDR1 is MGHRA, CDR2 YSYEKL, per germline. This CDR3 has 16 residues. Trimming stripped 6 bases from V and 6 bases from J, with 22 bases between. TCRdb keeps only in-frame clones here, not all; method: immunoSEQ multiplex PCR. The sample consists of tens of thousands of clones, 91% of them appearing once. V is TRBV4-1 and J is TRBJ2-3; maybe TRBD2 (6 bases). Sequenced material: peripheral blood, taken in the first trimester of pregnancy. This clonotype was obtained from a female donor with multiple sclerosis, enrolled in a pregnancy study. CDR3 sequence (DNA): TGCGCCAGCAGGGATTACGGGACTGCTGCTTTGGATACGCAGTATTTT. Translated, it gives CASRDYGTAALDTQYF.